This T cell receptor beta chain was documented in a study of human thymus T cells. Overall study results and limits: Reports from related research described highly overlapping thymic repertoires among unrelated individuals. There appeared to be biased usage of V and J genes in thymic and blood repertoires.

Resections removed during corrective heart surgery provided the thymus tissue used. The donor group consisted of healthy Finnish infants who were having corrective surgery for congenital heart defects. Generated by immunoSEQ multiplex PCR, the TCRdb table keeps only in-frame clones and is missing some. The data contain around 130,000 clones, around 94% of them singletons. As regards this clone: No antigen is known for it.

Deletions cut 0 bases from V and 0 bases from J, with 11 bases between. The CDR3 is 16 residues long. Germline loops: CDR1 LGHNA, CDR2 YSLEER. The source of this sequence is a boy in the first two years of life with a congenital heart defect but otherwise immunologically healthy. Sequenced input: thymus tissue. The V gene is TRBV4-3, the J gene TRBJ1-1; D unclear. CDR3 residues: CASSQDPTGLNTEAFF. In DNA form, the CDR3 reads TGCGCCAGCAGCCAAGATCCCACTGGCTTGAACACTGAAGCTTTCTTT.